These 2 T cell receptor beta chains came from one sample sequenced in a study of blood T cell repertoires in COVID-19. Clones were read by immunoSEQ multiplex PCR, and TCRdb kept only the in-frame ones, dropping some. Among under 250,000 clones listed, around 82% were seen once. The sequencing input was peripheral blood. All receptors derive from an older woman with acute or convalescent COVID-19.

The V call is TRBV3-1 (or the pseudogene TRBV3-2), the J call TRBJ1-2; perhaps TRBD1 as D (5 bases). Trimming removed 0 bases at V and 1 base at J, with 15 bases between. Looked up from germline, CDR1 is LGHDT and CDR2 is YNNKEL (reference sequence). The CDR3 is 17 amino acids. The CDR3 nucleotides read TGTGCCAGCAGCCAAGACTCCAGGCGGGGGTTTAACTATGGCTACACCTTC. Protein sequence: CASSQDSRRGFNYGYTF.

The V and J genes are TRBV30 and TRBJ2-5, with TRBD2 as a possible D gene (5 bases). The CDR3 is made up of 12 amino acids. V dropped 1 base and J dropped 5 bases, with 8 bases sitting between them. From germline, CDR1 is GTSNPN and CDR2 SVGIG (reference sequence). CDR3 DNA sequence: TGTGCCTGGAGTGCCTCGGGGGAGACCCAGTACTTC. This codes for CAWSASGETQYF.